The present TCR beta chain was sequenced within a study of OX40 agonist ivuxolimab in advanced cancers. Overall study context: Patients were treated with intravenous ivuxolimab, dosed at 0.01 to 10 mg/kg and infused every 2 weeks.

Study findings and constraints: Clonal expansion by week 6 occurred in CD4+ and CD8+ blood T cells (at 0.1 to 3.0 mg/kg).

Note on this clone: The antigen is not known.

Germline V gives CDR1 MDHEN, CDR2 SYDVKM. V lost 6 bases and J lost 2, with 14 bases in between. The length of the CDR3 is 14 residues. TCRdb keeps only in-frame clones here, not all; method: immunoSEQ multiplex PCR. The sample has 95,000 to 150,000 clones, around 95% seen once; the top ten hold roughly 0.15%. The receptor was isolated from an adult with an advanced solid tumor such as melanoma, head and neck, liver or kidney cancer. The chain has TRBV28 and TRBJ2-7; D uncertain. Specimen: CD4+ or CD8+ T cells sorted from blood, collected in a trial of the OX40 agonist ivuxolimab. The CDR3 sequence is CASSPRPVAYEQYF. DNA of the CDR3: TGTGCCAGCAGCCCCCGGCCCGTAGCCTACGAGCAGTACTTC.